Presented here are 20 T cell receptor beta chains from one specimen sequenced in a study of vaccination and CD4 T cells after COVID-19. Their antigens are not known. The treatment denotes: roughly 10-day PBMC culture with coronavirus spike peptide pools or control peptides (ViraFEST assay). CD4+ T lymphocytes from the unexposed donor were collected before the COVID-19 pandemic (2011-2018). With the Oncomine TCR Beta short-read assay, DNA from cultured CD4+ T cells was sequenced. In TCRdb, the PCR reads were re-called with MiXCR into one record per CDR3 protein. The profile shows some 7,000 distinct CDR3 sequences, roughly 36% of them singletons. The sample was CD4+ T cells from blood, cultured in vitro. These receptors were collected from a human donor in good health.

The rearrangement joins TRBV20-1 to TRBJ2-1, with a tentative D call TRBD2 (6 bases). Germline CDR1 DFQATT, CDR2 SNEGSKA (reference sequence). CDR3 length: 14 residues. Trimming took off 3 bases at V and 5 bases at J, with 14 bases between the two ends. This CDR3 is CSARTTGVNNEQFF. The DNA for the CDR3 is TGCAGTGCTAGGACAACGGGAGTCAACAATGAGCAGTTCTTC.

The chain links TRBV7-8 to TRBJ1-5; D may be TRBD1 (6 bases). The germline V and J ends were trimmed by 5 bases and 5 bases, with 10 bases remaining between them. Germline CDR1 reads SGHVS; CDR2 reads FQNEAQ. This CDR3 is 13 amino acids long. As DNA, the CDR3 is TGTGCCAGCAGCCGACAGGCTGATCAGCCCCAGCATTTT. Protein: CASSRQADQPQHF.

This clonotype was detected a few times. CDR3 sequence (DNA): TGTGCCAGCAGTTACTCTCGGGGGGCCAACGTCCTGACTTTC. Residues: CASSYSRGANVLTF. The rearrangement joins TRBV6-5 to TRBJ2-6; no clear D. The CDR3 has 14 residues. Trimming stripped 0 bases from V and 4 bases from J, with 4 bases between. CDR1 MNHEY and CDR2 SVGAGI come from the germline V gene.

By share of the sample, this clonotype is medium-sized (0.01 to 0.1%). The chain has TRBV19 and TRBJ1-5; tentatively, D is TRBD1 (6 bases). The CDR3 extends over 16 amino acids. V shed 5 bases and J shed 6 bases, with 20 bases lying between them. Germline V CDR1 and CDR2: LNHDA, SQIVND (reference sequence). The chain's CDR3 is CASSPSHTGSGQPQHF. The CDR3 DNA sequence: TGTGCCAGTAGTCCATCACATACAGGGTCGGGTCAGCCCCAGCATTTT.

V is TRBV30 and J is TRBJ1-2; the D is unclear. CDR3 size: 12 residues. Germline CDR1 and CDR2: GTSNPN and SVGIG (reference sequence). V lost 0 bases to trimming and J lost 5 bases, with 7 bases between them. The CDR3 bases are TGTGCCTGGAGTGTAACCCTTTATGGCTACACCTTC. Protein: CAWSVTLYGYTF.

The CDR3 is CASSQRTPGEQFF. In nucleotides, the CDR3 is TGTGCCAGCAGCCAACGAACCCCAGGTGAGCAGTTCTTC. This chain joins TRBV3-1 and TRBJ2-1; D ambiguous. V lost 2 bases to trimming and J lost 9 bases, with 11 bases between them. Germline V gene sequence: CDR1 LGHDT, CDR2 YNNKEL (reference sequence). The CDR3 has 13 amino acids.

This chain uses TRBV7-6 with TRBJ2-1; TRBD2 aligns across 13 bases. Germline CDR1 SGHVS, CDR2 FNYEAQ. The CDR3 spans 14 residues. V lost 5 bases to trimming and J lost 7 bases; unmatched junction nucleotides: 2. The CDR3 protein is CASSVGLAGNEQFF. The CDR3 bases are TGTGCCAGCAGCGTGGGACTAGCGGGGAATGAGCAGTTCTTC.

The V gene is TRBV7-9, the J gene TRBJ1-5; TRBD1 might be the D (5 bases). This CDR3 is 15 amino acids long. The ends were cut back, 5 bases at V and 5 bases at J, with 16 bases in the middle. Germline V gives CDR1 SEHNR, CDR2 FQNEAQ (reference sequence). The CDR3 region has the DNA TGTGCCAGCAGCCCTAGGGGTGCGGGAGATCAGCCCCAGCATTTT. This codes for CASSPRGAGDQPQHF.

The rearrangement links TRBV30 to TRBJ1-2, with 8 bases that match TRBD1. The V segment lost 0 bases and the J segment 8 bases; nucleotides outside the gene matches: 8. This CDR3 has 14 amino acids. CDR1 is GTSNPN and CDR2 is SVGIG in the germline V gene (reference sequence). CDR3 sequence: CAWSVLQGVGGYTF. The CDR3 nucleotides are TGTGCCTGGAGTGTACTACAGGGGGTTGGGGGCTACACCTTC.

J is TRBJ2-1 and V is TRBV20-1, with D tentatively TRBD1 (5 bases). This CDR3 contains 13 residues. Between the trimmed V and J ends, which lost 5 bases and 0 bases, there was a span of 8 bases. Germline V gene sequence: CDR1 DFQATT, CDR2 SNEGSKA (reference sequence). The CDR3 DNA sequence: TGCAGTGCTCCCGACAGCTCCTACAATGAGCAGTTCTTC. It translates to CSAPDSSYNEQFF.

The chain carries TRBV6-5 and TRBJ1-5; D might be TRBD1 (5 bases). The V end lost 4 bases, the J end lost 0 bases, and 10 bases lay between the germline ends. CDR3 length: 15 amino acids. Germline V gene data show CDR1 as MNHEY and CDR2 as SVGAGI. The DNA for the CDR3 is TGTGCCAGCAGTTCCGACAGATATAGCAATCAGCCCCAGCATTTT. Translated, it gives CASSSDRYSNQPQHF.

V gene TRBV12-3 or TRBV12-4 combines with J gene TRBJ2-5; TRBD2 might be the D (5 bases). The CDR3 is 13 amino acids. The ends were cut back, 3 bases at V and 9 bases at J, with 14 bases in the middle. CDR3 residues: CASSLGEPRAQYF. Written as DNA, the CDR3 is TGTGCCAGCAGTTTGGGAGAGCCGAGGGCCCAGTACTTC.

This clonotype was found a few times. This sequence joins TRBV6-2 or TRBV6-3 and TRBJ1-1, with TRBD1 matching over 8 bases. In germline, CDR1 is MNHEY, CDR2 SVGEGT. The trim removed 5 bases at V and 3 bases at J, leaving 11 bases unmatched. This CDR3 is 16 amino acids long. The CDR3 region is CASSLTSTGVDTEAFF. In DNA, the CDR3 is TGTGCCAGCAGTCTTACCTCGACAGGGGTTGACACTGAAGCTTTCTTT.

The genes are TRBV12-3 or TRBV12-4 and TRBJ2-7; D assignment may be TRBD1 or TRBD2 (5 bases each). V was cut by 2 bases and J by 7 bases, with 12 bases left in between. The CDR3 totals 13 residues. Here the CDR3 reads CASSLTGPGEQYF. In nucleotides, the CDR3 is TGTGCCAGCAGTTTAACGGGGCCTGGGGAGCAGTACTTC.

In its sample, this clonotype was seen a few times. The chain recombines TRBV19 with TRBJ1-5; D possibly corresponds to TRBD1 (5 bases). The CDR3 is 13 amino acids. From germline, CDR1 is LNHDA and CDR2 SQIVND (reference sequence). Deletions cut 8 bases from V and 1 base from J, with 9 bases between. The CDR3 bases are TGTGCCAGTCACCGGGACAGCAATCAGCCCCAGCATTTT. This sequence encodes CASHRDSNQPQHF.

The J gene is TRBJ1-5, the V gene TRBV29-1; no firm D call. The CDR3 runs 13 residues. The ends were cut back, 8 bases at V and 3 bases at J, with 14 bases in the middle. Germline assignment: CDR1 SQVTM and CDR2 ANQGSEA. The CDR3 DNA reads as TGCAGCACTGGGGAGGGTCCCAATCAGCCCCAGCATTTT. Residues: CSTGEGPNQPQHF.

In its sample, this clonotype was seen a few times. The V call is TRBV7-6, the J call TRBJ1-5, with D possibly being TRBD1 (5 bases). Germline V gives CDR1 SGHVS, CDR2 FNYEAQ. Trimming shortened V by 6 bases and J by 5 bases, and 17 bases separated the two germline ends. CDR3 size: 15 residues. CDR3 coding DNA: TGTGCCAGCAGTCCCCAGGGAGATGGTTATCAGCCCCAGCATTTT. Residues: CASSPQGDGYQPQHF.

This clonotype was counted only a few times. The rearrangement links TRBV29-1 to TRBJ1-1; D gene unclear. Per the germline V gene, CDR1 is SQVTM and CDR2 is ANQGSEA. This CDR3 region has 9 residues. Between the trimmed V and J ends, which lost 6 bases and 11 bases, there was a span of 10 bases. CDR3 sequence: CSVDNSAFF. CDR3 in DNA: TGCAGCGTCGACAACAGCGCTTTCTTT.

This clonotype has a handful of counts. CDR3 sequence reads: CATRNRGGTEAFF. The CDR3 coding sequence is TGTGCCACCAGGAACAGGGGAGGGACTGAAGCTTTCTTT. This chain joins TRBV24-1 and TRBJ1-1, with 7 positions matching TRBD1. The CDR3 length is 13 residues. CDR1 is KGHDR and CDR2 is SFDVKD in the germline V gene. After removal of 7 bases from V and 5 bases from J, the junction contained 6 bases not matched to a gene.

The chain uses TRBV6-5 and TRBJ1-3; D unclear. Looked up from germline, CDR1 is MNHEY and CDR2 is SVGAGI. Trimming removed 4 bases at V and 0 bases at J, with 10 bases between. This CDR3 is 15 amino acids long. CDR3 bases: TGTGCCAGCAGTTTTGACCGTTACTCTGGAAACACCATATATTTT. Translating it yields CASSFDRYSGNTIYF.